In its sample, the clone carrying this TCR beta chain was seen a few times. The target antigen is unknown. The assay was immunoSEQ multiplex PCR, and TCRdb's table has in-frame clones only and misses some. The sample shows more than 13,000 clones, none of them appearing just once. The sample originates from a study of T cell clonality in common variable immunodeficiency. Whole-study results and caveats: TCRbeta clonality was increased in CVID versus healthy controls. Reportedly, TCR beta sequences from common variable immunodeficiency showed fewer deletions and N-nucleotide insertions.

The source material was peripheral blood mononuclear cells. The TCR was taken from a human donor with common variable immunodeficiency.

The CDR3 loop reads CAISEPSGEETQYF. The sequenced part of the CDR3 DNA is TGTGCCATCAGTGAGCCTAGCGGGGAAGAGACC. The V gene is TRBV10-3, the J gene TRBJ2-5; 9 nucleotides match TRBD2. The DNA ends 3 residues before the CDR3 does, and the rest of the CDR3 is filled in from the germline J gene. The V segment lost 2 bases and the J segment 3 bases; nucleotides outside the gene matches: 1. Per germline, CDR1 ENHRY and CDR2 SYGVKD. The CDR3 contains 14 residues.